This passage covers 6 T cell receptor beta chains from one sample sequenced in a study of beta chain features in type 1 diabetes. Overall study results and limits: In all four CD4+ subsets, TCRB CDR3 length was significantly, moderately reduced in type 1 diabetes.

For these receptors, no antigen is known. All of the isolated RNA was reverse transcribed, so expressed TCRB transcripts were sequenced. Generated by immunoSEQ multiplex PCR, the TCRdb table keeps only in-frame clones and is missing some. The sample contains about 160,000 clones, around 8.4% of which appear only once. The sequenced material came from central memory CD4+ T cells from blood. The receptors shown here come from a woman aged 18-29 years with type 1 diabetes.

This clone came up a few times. The CDR3 DNA is TGTGCCAGCTCGACTAGTCAAGAGACCCAGTACTTC. It specifies CASSTSQETQYF. The chain is built from TRBV6-6 and TRBJ2-5, with a weak D call TRBD2 (6 bases). Trimming left V 8 bases short and J 2 bases short, with 9 bases between. The CDR3 is 12 amino acids. CDR1 and CDR2 (germline): MNHNY, SVGAGI (reference sequence).

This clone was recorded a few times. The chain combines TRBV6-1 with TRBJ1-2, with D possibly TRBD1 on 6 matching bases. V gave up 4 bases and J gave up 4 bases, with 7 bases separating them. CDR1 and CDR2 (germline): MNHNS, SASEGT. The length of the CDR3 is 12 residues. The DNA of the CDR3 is TGTGCCAGCAGTGCAGGGGCCTATGGCTACACCTTC. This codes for CASSAGAYGYTF.

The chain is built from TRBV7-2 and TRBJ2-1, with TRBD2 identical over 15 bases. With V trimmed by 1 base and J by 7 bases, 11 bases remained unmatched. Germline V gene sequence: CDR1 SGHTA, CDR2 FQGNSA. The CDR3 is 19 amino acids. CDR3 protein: CASSLVSRTSGGAGNEQFF. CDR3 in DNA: TGTGCCAGCAGCTTAGTGTCCCGGACTAGCGGGGGGGCCGGGAATGAGCAGTTCTTC.

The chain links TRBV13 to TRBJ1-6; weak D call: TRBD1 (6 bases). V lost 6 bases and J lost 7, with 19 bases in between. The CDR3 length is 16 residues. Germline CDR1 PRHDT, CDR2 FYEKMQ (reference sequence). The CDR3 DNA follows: TGTGCCAGCAGGCTTACAGGATCCCAGGGGAATTCACCCCTCCACTTT. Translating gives CASRLTGSQGNSPLHF.

This chain's CDR3 is CSVLPSESTDTQYF. CDR3 DNA: TGCAGCGTTCTCCCTAGCGAGAGCACAGATACGCAGTATTTT. The V and J genes are TRBV29-1 and TRBJ2-3; maybe TRBD2 (6 bases). The V gene lost 5 bases and the J gene lost 0 bases, with 12 bases spanning the gap. In germline, CDR1 is SQVTM, CDR2 ANQGSEA. This CDR3 is built from 14 residues.

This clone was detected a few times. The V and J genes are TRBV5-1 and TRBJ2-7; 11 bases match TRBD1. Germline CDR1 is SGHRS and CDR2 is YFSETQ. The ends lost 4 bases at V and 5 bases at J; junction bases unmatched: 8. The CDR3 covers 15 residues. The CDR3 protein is CASSNVGQGANEQYF. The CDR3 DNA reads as TGCGCCAGCAGCAATGTCGGACAGGGGGCGAACGAGCAGTACTTC.